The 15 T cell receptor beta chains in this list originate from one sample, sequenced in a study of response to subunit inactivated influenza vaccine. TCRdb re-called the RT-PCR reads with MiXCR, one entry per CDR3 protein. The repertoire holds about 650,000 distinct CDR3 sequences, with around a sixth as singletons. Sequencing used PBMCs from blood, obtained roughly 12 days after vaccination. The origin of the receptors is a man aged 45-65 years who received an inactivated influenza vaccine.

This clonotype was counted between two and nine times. The CDR3 nucleotides are TGTGCCAGCAGCCTAATGTGGGGGTCAGATACGCAGTATTTT. Protein: CASSLMWGSDTQYF. The rearrangement links TRBV11-2 to TRBJ2-3; either TRBD1 or TRBD2 may fit D (5 bases each). Germline V gene data show CDR1 as SGHAT and CDR2 as FQNNGV. The length of the CDR3 is 14 residues. Trimming cost V 5 bases and J 4 bases, with 13 bases left between them.

The CDR3 spells CSAVIAGGSYEQYF. In DNA, the CDR3 is TGCAGTGCCGTCATAGCGGGGGGCAGCTACGAGCAGTACTTC. J is TRBJ2-7 and V is TRBV20-1; 10 bases are shared with TRBD2. J was trimmed by 3 bases and V by 6 bases; bases with no gene match: 8. The CDR3 has 14 residues. Germline V gene sequence: CDR1 DFQATT, CDR2 SNEGSKA (reference sequence).

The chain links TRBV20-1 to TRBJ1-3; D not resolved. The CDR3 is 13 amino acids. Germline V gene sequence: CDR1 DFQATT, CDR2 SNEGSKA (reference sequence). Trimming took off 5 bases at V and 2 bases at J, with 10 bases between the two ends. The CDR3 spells CSAPGNPGNTIYF. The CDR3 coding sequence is TGCAGTGCTCCCGGAAACCCTGGAAACACCATATATTTT.

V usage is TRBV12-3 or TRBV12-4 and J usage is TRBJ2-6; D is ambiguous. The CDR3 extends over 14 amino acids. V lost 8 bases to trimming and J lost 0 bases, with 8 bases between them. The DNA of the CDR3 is TGTGCCAGCCAGTCCCCCTCTGGGGCCAACGTCCTGACTTTC. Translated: CASQSPSGANVLTF.

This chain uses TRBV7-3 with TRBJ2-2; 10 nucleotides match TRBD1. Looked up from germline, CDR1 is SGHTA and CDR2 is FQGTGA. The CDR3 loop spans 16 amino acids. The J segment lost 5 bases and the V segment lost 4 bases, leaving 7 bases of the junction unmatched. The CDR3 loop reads CASSSDRGRYTGELFF. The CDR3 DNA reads TGTGCCAGCAGCTCTGACAGGGGGCGGTATACCGGGGAGCTGTTTTTT.

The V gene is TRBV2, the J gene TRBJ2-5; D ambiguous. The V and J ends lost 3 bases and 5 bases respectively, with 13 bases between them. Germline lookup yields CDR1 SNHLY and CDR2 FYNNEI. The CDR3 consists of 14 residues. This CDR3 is CASSEHVSVETQYF. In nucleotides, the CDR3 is TGTGCCAGCAGTGAGCACGTCTCTGTTGAGACCCAGTACTTC.

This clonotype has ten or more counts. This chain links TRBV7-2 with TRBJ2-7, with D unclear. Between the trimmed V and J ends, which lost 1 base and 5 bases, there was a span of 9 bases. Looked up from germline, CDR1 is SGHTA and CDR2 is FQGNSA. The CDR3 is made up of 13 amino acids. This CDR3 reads CASSLDWTNEQYF. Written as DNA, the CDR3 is TGTGCCAGCAGCTTAGACTGGACGAACGAGCAGTACTTC.

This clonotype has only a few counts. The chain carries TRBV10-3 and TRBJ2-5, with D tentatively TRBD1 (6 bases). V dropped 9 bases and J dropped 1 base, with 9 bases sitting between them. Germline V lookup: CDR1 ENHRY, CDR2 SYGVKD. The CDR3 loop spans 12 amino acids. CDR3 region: CAIGQPQETQYF. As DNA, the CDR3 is TGTGCCATTGGACAGCCCCAAGAGACCCAGTACTTC.

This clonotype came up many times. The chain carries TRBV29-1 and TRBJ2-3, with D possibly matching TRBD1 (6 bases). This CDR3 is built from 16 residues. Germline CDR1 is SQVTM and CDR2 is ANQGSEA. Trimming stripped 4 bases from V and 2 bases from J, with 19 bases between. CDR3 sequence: CSVAVGYSGVTDTQYF. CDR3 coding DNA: TGCAGCGTTGCCGTTGGATATTCAGGGGTCACAGATACGCAGTATTTT.

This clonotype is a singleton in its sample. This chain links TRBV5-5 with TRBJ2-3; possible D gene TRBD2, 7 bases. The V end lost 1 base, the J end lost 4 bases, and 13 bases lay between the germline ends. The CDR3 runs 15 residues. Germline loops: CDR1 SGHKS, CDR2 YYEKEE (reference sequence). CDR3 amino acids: CASSLISGGPDTQYF. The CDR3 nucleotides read TGTGCCAGCAGCTTGATCTCCGGGGGGCCAGATACGCAGTATTTT.

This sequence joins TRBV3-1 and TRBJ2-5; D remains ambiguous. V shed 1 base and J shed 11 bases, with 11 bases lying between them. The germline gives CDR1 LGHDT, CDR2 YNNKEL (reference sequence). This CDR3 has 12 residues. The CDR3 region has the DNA TGTGCCAGCAGCCAAGGGTCGAGCTCTCAGTACTTC. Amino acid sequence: CASSQGSSSQYF.

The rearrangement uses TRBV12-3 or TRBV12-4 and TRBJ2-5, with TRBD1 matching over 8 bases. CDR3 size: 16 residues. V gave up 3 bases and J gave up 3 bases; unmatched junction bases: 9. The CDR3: CASSFRVWTGKETQYF. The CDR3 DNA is TGTGCCAGCAGTTTTAGAGTTTGGACAGGGAAAGAGACCCAGTACTTC.

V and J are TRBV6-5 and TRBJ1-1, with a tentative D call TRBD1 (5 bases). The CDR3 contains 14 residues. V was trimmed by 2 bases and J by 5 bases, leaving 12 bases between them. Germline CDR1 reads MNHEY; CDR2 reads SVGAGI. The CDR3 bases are TGTGCCAGCAGTTACCTGGGGGTGGGTACTGAAGCTTTCTTT. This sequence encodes CASSYLGVGTEAFF.

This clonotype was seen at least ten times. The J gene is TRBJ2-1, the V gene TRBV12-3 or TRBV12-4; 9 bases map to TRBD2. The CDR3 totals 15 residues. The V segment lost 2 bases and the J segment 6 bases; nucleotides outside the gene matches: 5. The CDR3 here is CASSLRLAGLNEQFF. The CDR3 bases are TGTGCCAGCAGTTTAAGGCTAGCGGGACTCAATGAGCAGTTCTTC.

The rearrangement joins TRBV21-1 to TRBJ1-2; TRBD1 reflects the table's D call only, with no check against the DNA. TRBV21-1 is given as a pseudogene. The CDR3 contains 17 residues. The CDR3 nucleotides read TGTGCCAGCAGCAAAGACGGGACAGGGGGCGATATCGACGGCTACACCTTC. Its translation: CASSKDGTGGDIDGYTF.